Given below is one T cell receptor (beta chain) in context. Its target is unknown. The sample is drawn from a study of shared clonotypes between healthy human individuals. Study background: Donor ages ranged 18 to 49 years: a couple of women, a few men.

The CDR3 runs 13 residues. Germline CDR1 is SEHNR and CDR2 is FQNEAQ (reference sequence). V lost 5 bases, J lost 0 bases, and 7 bases lay in between. The study's findings and limits: When compared with the clonotypes that were shared by all four sorted-subset donors, the non-shared clonotypes turned out to have lower generation probabilities. Generally, naive subsets came out with larger estimated richness than memory subsets. Of the naive CD4 clonotypes, roughly 5% were shared across several donors.

TCRdb's table, derived via immunoSEQ multiplex PCR, lists solely in-frame clones and lacks some. The profile shows about 1.1 million clones, around 77% of them singletons. Sequenced: memory CD4+ T cells from PBMCs. Sample subset: CD45RA-negative fraction. The chain has TRBV7-9 and TRBJ2-5, with unresolved D. This TCR derives from a man aged 18-30 years in good health. Some clones in this sample may be carry-over from other donors' samples. The DNA for the CDR3 is TGTGCCAGCAGCCCTCGGGACCAAGAGACCCAGTACTTC. Its protein is CASSPRDQETQYF.